The 32 T cell receptor beta chains below were found in one sample sequenced in a study of T cells in Graves' hyperthyroidism and ophthalmopathy. The investigators amplified TCR beta CDR3 regions from RNA transcripts. Researchers ran a first-round RT-PCR on the TCR CDR3 using the HTBI primer set. TCRdb re-called the multiplex PCR reads with MiXCR, one entry per CDR3 protein. This table holds roughly 710,000 distinct CDR3 sequences, approximately 36% found once. Sequencing was performed on blood. Every receptor here comes from a woman aged 40 to 50 with Graves' hyperthyroidism.

The sample holds a few counts of this clonotype. The chain uses TRBV12-3 or TRBV12-4 and TRBJ1-2; 8 bases line up with TRBD1. V gave up 4 bases and J gave up 8 bases; unmatched junction bases: 27. This CDR3 is built from 20 residues. DNA for the CDR3: TGTGCCAGCAGTTCTAGCGACAGGGGAGTGGCTCTTGACCGGATCCGCGGCTACACCTTC. It translates to CASSSSDRGVALDRIRGYTF.

This clonotype was observed a handful of times. The rearrangement links TRBV24-1 to TRBJ2-3; 8 nucleotides agree with TRBD2. This CDR3 contains 14 residues. Germline V gene lookup returns CDR1 KGHDR and CDR2 SFDVKD. V was clipped by 7 bases and J by 1 base; unmatched bases: 3. The CDR3 here is CATSSGGGTDTQYF. In nucleotides, the CDR3 is TGTGCCACCAGCTCGGGGGGGGGCACAGATACGCAGTATTTT.

The table lists this clonotype with a few counts. The chain joins TRBV19 to TRBJ2-7; TRBD1 matches 12 bases. Germline CDR1 and CDR2: LNHDA and SQIVND (reference sequence). V trimming: 6 bases; J trimming: 2 bases; junction bases outside the gene matches: 8. CDR3 length: 16 residues. CDR3 sequence reads: CASSPPGQGATYEQYF. Here the CDR3 DNA reads TGTGCCAGTAGCCCACCGGGACAGGGGGCTACCTACGAGCAGTACTTC.

This clonotype was seen a few times. The rearrangement links TRBV2 to TRBJ1-1, with 9 bases matching TRBD1. The V and J ends lost 6 bases and 5 bases, in that order; junction bases with no gene match: 7. The germline gives CDR1 SNHLY, CDR2 FYNNEI. CDR3 length: 14 residues. CDR3 sequence reads: CASSEGTGSTEAFF. The CDR3 DNA sequence: TGTGCCAGCAGCGAGGGGACAGGGTCGACTGAAGCTTTCTTT.

This clonotype was seen many times. The chain joins TRBV19 to TRBJ2-7, with 8 bases identical to TRBD1. This CDR3 contains 15 residues. V trimming: 1 base; J trimming: 3 bases; junction bases outside the gene matches: 5. The germline gives CDR1 LNHDA, CDR2 SQIVND (reference sequence). The CDR3 loop reads CASSIVGTGNYEQYF. CDR3 coding DNA: TGTGCCAGTAGTATAGTAGGGACAGGTAACTACGAGCAGTACTTC. The full variable domain, rest sourced from reference TRBV19 and TRBJ2-7, is DGGITQSPKYLFRKEGQNVTLSCEQNLNHDAMYWYRQDPGQGLRLIYYSQIVNDFQKGDIAEGYSVSREKKESFPLTVTSAQKNPTAFYLCASSIVGTGNYEQYFGPGTRLTVT.

About this clonotype: Being one base from a much bigger clone, this may be a read error. The CDR3 sequence: CASSIRPYRVQEAQYF. CDR3 nucleotides: TGTGCCAGTAGCATACGCCCCTACAGGGTGCAAGAGGCCCAGTACTTC. V gene TRBV19 combines with J gene TRBJ2-5; tentative D call: TRBD1 (6 bases). Per germline, CDR1 LNHDA and CDR2 SQIVND (reference sequence). The CDR3 consists of 16 residues.

J is TRBJ1-4 and V is TRBV6-2 or TRBV6-3, with D uncertain. V was trimmed by 7 bases and J by 5 bases, leaving 14 bases between them. The V gene's germline CDR1 is MNHEY and CDR2 SVGEGT. The CDR3 length is 14 residues. The CDR3 DNA sequence: TGTGCCAGCAAGACCATGGGGTGGAATGAAAAACTGTTTTTT. Protein: CASKTMGWNEKLFF.

There are many counts of this clonotype. The J gene is TRBJ2-5, the V gene TRBV7-2; D may match TRBD1 or TRBD2 (5 bases each). The CDR3 loop spans 15 amino acids. Germline values: CDR1 SGHTA, CDR2 FQGNSA. The germline V and J ends were trimmed by 4 bases and 4 bases, with 16 bases remaining between them. CDR3 in DNA: TGTGCCAGCAGCTCCTTACAGCGGACACTAGAGACCCAGTACTTC. Translated, it gives CASSSLQRTLETQYF.

The rearrangement links TRBV10-2 to TRBJ1-1, with 7 nucleotides matching TRBD1. CDR3 length equals 14 residues. The ends lost 6 bases at V and 1 base at J; junction bases unmatched: 5. Germline CDR1 is WSHSY and CDR2 is SAAADI. CDR3 region: CASREDRRNTEAFF. The CDR3 bases are TGCGCCAGCAGAGAGGACAGGAGGAACACTGAAGCTTTCTTT.

This clonotype has a count of ten or more. This chain links TRBV20-1 with TRBJ1-1; no firm D call. From germline, CDR1 is DFQATT and CDR2 SNEGSKA (reference sequence). CDR3 size: 13 residues. The ends were cut back, 5 bases at V and 0 bases at J, with 10 bases in the middle. This CDR3 is CSALSGMNTEAFF. CDR3 in DNA: TGCAGTGCTCTTAGTGGGATGAACACTGAAGCTTTCTTT.

This clonotype was counted a few times. This rearrangement joins TRBV7-2 to TRBJ1-2; D not certain. CDR1 SGHTA and CDR2 FQGNSA come from the germline V gene. V was pared by 8 bases and J by 4 bases, with 14 bases between. This CDR3 spans 13 amino acids. In DNA, the CDR3 is TGTGCCAGCCTTCATCCGGGGATCTATGGCTACACCTTC. Its protein is CASLHPGIYGYTF.

Of note for this clonotype: A clone one base away is much larger, so this may be a read error. CDR3 residues: CASSLTGTKGTQYF. The CDR3 region has the DNA TGTGCCAGCAGTTTGACCGGGACTAAAGGGACCCAGTACTTC. The chain uses TRBV9 and TRBJ2-5; TRBD2 matches 7 bases. The germline V gene has CDR1 SGDLS and CDR2 YYNGEE. The CDR3 has 14 residues. With 5 bases clipped from V and 7 bases from J, the junction kept 11 bases outside the gene matches. The full variable domain, rest sourced from reference TRBV9 and TRBJ2-5, is DSGVTQTPKHLITATGQRVTLRCSPRSGDLSVYWYQQSLDQGLQFLIQYYNGEERAKGNILERFSAQQFPDLHSELNLSSLELGDSALYFCASSLTGTKGTQYFGPGTRLLVL.

There are many counts of this clonotype. The chain links TRBV9 to TRBJ1-1, with no clear D. CDR3 size: 15 residues. V lost 3 bases to trimming and J lost 5 bases, with 17 bases between them. CDR1 is SGDLS and CDR2 is YYNGEE in the germline V gene. The CDR3 nucleotides read TGTGCCAGCAGCGGATCAAAAGGAGGGAAAACTGAAGCTTTCTTT. Residues: CASSGSKGGKTEAFF.

This clonotype was counted between two and nine times. The chain combines TRBV29-1 with TRBJ1-1; 11 bases align to TRBD1. The CDR3 sequence is 15 residues long. CDR1 SQVTM and CDR2 ANQGSEA come from the germline V gene. J was trimmed by 2 bases and V by 2 bases; bases with no gene match: 4. As DNA, the CDR3 is TGCAGCGTTGAATCGTGGACAGGGGGCAACACTGAAGCTTTCTTT. Translating it yields CSVESWTGGNTEAFF.

As regards this clonotype: One base away lies a much larger clone, so this may be a sequencing read error. This chain joins TRBV10-3 and TRBJ2-7, with D perhaps assigned TRBD1 or TRBD2 (5 bases each). Germline lookup yields CDR1 ENHRY and CDR2 SYGVKD. V lost 6 bases, J lost 3 bases, and 15 bases lay in between. This CDR3 comprises 14 residues. Written as DNA, the CDR3 is TGTGCCATCAGGGGGGACGGGGATCTCTACGAGCAGTACTTC. Translated: CAIRGDGDLYEQYF.

There are many counts of this clonotype. The V and J genes are TRBV7-6 and TRBJ2-6; D perhaps matches TRBD1 (6 bases). The V end lost 0 bases, the J end lost 4 bases, and 22 bases lay between the germline ends. The CDR3 extends over 20 amino acids. Germline V gene sequence: CDR1 SGHVS, CDR2 FNYEAQ. The CDR3 DNA reads as TGTGCCAGCAGCTTAGCTCCCGGCGACAGGTCCGGAGGCGGGGCCAACGTCCTGACTTTC. This sequence encodes CASSLAPGDRSGGGANVLTF.

V gene TRBV5-1 combines with J gene TRBJ1-2, with a possible D match to TRBD1 (5 bases). CDR3 length: 15 amino acids. The V end lost 4 bases, the J end lost 5 bases, and 18 bases lay between the germline ends. CDR1 is SGHRS and CDR2 is YFSETQ in the germline V gene. Here the CDR3 reads CASSKGLLGGYGYTF. The DNA of the CDR3 is TGCGCCAGCAGCAAGGGACTCCTGGGCGGGTATGGCTACACCTTC.

This clonotype was seen a handful of times. A read error may account for a junction end that differs from germline. The chain uses TRBV13 and TRBJ1-4, with D tentatively TRBD1 (6 bases). Germline V gives CDR1 PRHDT, CDR2 FYEKMQ (reference sequence). This CDR3 region has 16 residues. CDR3 nucleotides: TGTGCCAGCAGGCCCTCTCTGGGGACAACTAATGAAAAACCGTTTTTT. The encoded protein is CASRPSLGTTNEKPFF.

As regards this clonotype: It is unclear where the CDR3 begins or ends on the DNA, so no DNA is shown, and the CDR3 is as TCRdb lists it. The chain couples TRBV10-3 to TRBJ2-2; TRBD1 is taken as the D call from the table, unchecked against the DNA. The germline gives CDR1 ENHRY, CDR2 SYGVKD. The CDR3 is 14 residues long, ends included. Here the CDR3 reads CAISEWAGTGSCFF.

About this clonotype itself: As the CDR3 is not closed by the conserved phenylalanine or tryptophan, this likely results from a read error. The chain employs TRBV7-2 and TRBJ1-5; maybe TRBD1 (5 bases). The CDR3 is 15 residues long. V was pared by 5 bases and J by 2 bases, with 13 bases between. Germline CDR1 reads SGHTA; CDR2 reads FQGNSA. CDR3 amino acids: CASSLGPLGNQPQHL. The CDR3, as DNA: TGTGCCAGCAGCCTGGGGCCCCTGGGCAATCAGCCCCAGCATCTT.

This clonotype came up many times. The chain links TRBV10-3 to TRBJ2-6; D call uncertain. Per the germline V gene, CDR1 is ENHRY and CDR2 is SYGVKD. V shed 2 bases and J shed 4 bases, with 18 bases lying between them. This CDR3 is 18 amino acids long. CDR3 amino acids: CAISETPGPTTGANVLTF. CDR3 sequence (DNA): TGTGCCATCAGTGAGACTCCGGGCCCAACGACGGGGGCCAACGTCCTGACTTTC.

Turning to this clonotype: A read error may produce the germline difference seen at one junction end. The chain is built from TRBV5-1 and TRBJ2-2; a weak D match, TRBD2 (5 bases). This CDR3 contains 14 residues. Germline CDR1 reads SGHRS; CDR2 reads YFSETQ. In nucleotides, the CDR3 is TGCGCCAGCAGCCAGGACGGGAACACCGGGGAGCCGTTTTTT. Translation: CASSQDGNTGEPFF.

The gene calls are TRBV4-3 and TRBJ2-7; 12 bases map to TRBD1. The CDR3 loop spans 20 amino acids. The germline CDR1 and CDR2 sequences are LGHNA and YSLEER. Trimming at V came to 2 bases and at J to 2 bases, leaving 16 bases not matched to a gene. Here the CDR3 reads CASSQRGTGGRGRATYEQYF. The DNA for the CDR3 is TGCGCCAGCAGCCAAAGAGGGACAGGGGGCAGAGGGAGGGCCACCTACGAGCAGTACTTC.

The table lists this clonotype with many counts. The chain couples TRBV5-1 to TRBJ2-7, with 9 bases fitting TRBD2. Losses at the gene ends were 7 bases for V and 7 bases for J; bases not matched to a gene: 9. Germline CDR1 SGHRS, CDR2 YFSETQ. The CDR3 loop spans 13 amino acids. The CDR3 coding sequence is TGCGCCAGCGGAAAGGCTAGCGGGGATGAGCAGTACTTC. This encodes CASGKASGDEQYF.

This clonotype was counted ten times or more. The V call is TRBV15, the J call TRBJ1-5, with 10 bases aligning to TRBD1. The CDR3 covers 16 residues. Losses at the gene ends were 1 base for V and 2 bases for J; bases not matched to a gene: 2. The germline CDR1 and CDR2 sequences are LNHNV and YYDKDF (reference sequence). The CDR3 DNA is TGTGCCACCAGCAGAGGACAGGGGGCTGGCAATCAGCCCCAGCATTTT. Protein sequence: CATSRGQGAGNQPQHF.

This clonotype was detected many times. The chain employs TRBV14 and TRBJ1-2, with D tentatively TRBD1 (5 bases). The V gene's germline CDR1 is SGHDN and CDR2 FVKESK. Trimming pared 1 base from V and 8 bases from J, leaving 14 bases between. CDR3 length: 14 residues. The DNA for the CDR3 is TGTGCCAGCAGCCAAGGGACATTTCAAGGCGGCTACACCTTC. Protein product: CASSQGTFQGGYTF.

This clonotype was counted at least ten times. This rearrangement joins TRBV7-9 to TRBJ2-7; 8 positions match TRBD1. J lost 2 bases, V lost 0 bases, and 3 bases had no gene match. Looked up from germline, CDR1 is SEHNR and CDR2 is FQNEAQ (reference sequence). The CDR3 runs 15 residues. CDR3: CASSLAGQATYEQYF. The CDR3, as DNA: TGTGCCAGCAGCTTAGCGGGACAGGCGACCTACGAGCAGTACTTC.

V gene TRBV20-1 combines with J gene TRBJ1-5, with D perhaps TRBD1 (5 bases). CDR1 is DFQATT, CDR2 SNEGSKA, per germline (reference sequence). V shed 4 bases and J shed 6 bases, with 13 bases lying between them. The CDR3 runs to 13 residues. CDR3 amino acids: CSAMGLATQPQHF. The CDR3 region has the DNA TGCAGTGCTATGGGGCTAGCGACTCAGCCCCAGCATTTT.

The chain carries TRBV15 and TRBJ1-1; D possibly corresponds to TRBD1 (5 bases). With 4 bases removed from V and 3 bases from J, the gap between germline ends came to 21 bases. CDR1 LNHNV and CDR2 YYDKDF come from the germline V gene (reference sequence). The length of the CDR3 is 17 residues. CDR3 DNA: TGTGCCACCAGCAAGAGGGGAGCGGGGTATGGCTACACTGAAGCTTTCTTT. It yields the protein CATSKRGAGYGYTEAFF.

As for this clonotype: This may be a read error, as it is one base from a much larger clone. The genes are TRBV19 and TRBJ2-7, with TRBD1 matching 8 bases. The CDR3 contains 14 residues. CDR1 is LNHDA, CDR2 SQIVND, per germline (reference sequence). CDR3 bases: TGTGCCAGTAGTGTGGGGACAGGTTCCTACCAGCAGTACTTC. Translation gives CASSVGTGSYQQYF.

The J gene is TRBJ1-5, the V gene TRBV27; the D gene is possibly TRBD1 (5 bases). From germline, CDR1 is MNHEY and CDR2 SMNVEV (reference sequence). Trimming cost V 6 bases and J 5 bases, with 14 bases left between them. The CDR3 runs to 14 residues. Written as DNA, the CDR3 is TGTGCCAGCAGCTTGCTCTCAGGGCATCAGCCCCAGCATTTT. It specifies CASSLLSGHQPQHF.

V is TRBV6-4 and J is TRBJ1-3, with no clear D. Trimming removed 10 bases at V and 5 bases at J, with 21 bases between. CDR1 is MRHNA and CDR2 is SNTAGT in the germline V gene. This CDR3 has 15 amino acids. This CDR3 is CATVWTPAGRNTIYF. The CDR3 DNA is TGTGCCACTGTCTGGACGCCGGCAGGTAGAAACACCATATATTTT.